This T cell receptor beta chain was identified during a study of early T cells in non-severe SARS-CoV-2 infection. Turning to the study itself: Bulk RNA taken from unsorted whole blood was sequenced, leaving chains unpaired.

Molecules of cDNA were individually given unique molecular identifiers that were attached to them. TCRdb processed the 5' RACE reads anew with MiXCR; each CDR3 protein has one entry. The sample lists approximately 58,000 distinct CDR3 sequences; around a tenth were seen once. The CDR3 is made up of 15 amino acids. Trimming removed 0 bases from V and 3 bases from J, with 11 bases in between. Germline V gives CDR1 SGHAT, CDR2 FQNNGV. Points from the study as a whole: Anti-spike CD8 responses were favored by VDJdb matching, which missed private and CD4 specificities.

In its sample, this clonotype was seen a few times. Its target is not known. The clonotype originates from an adult who was a healthcare worker with PCR-confirmed SARS-CoV-2 infection or an uninfected control (not recorded which). The J gene is TRBJ1-1, the V gene TRBV11-2; TRBD1 is a possible D gene (5 bases). The sample was whole blood. The CDR3: CASSLEGGIDTEAFF. As DNA, the CDR3 is TGTGCCAGCAGCTTAGAGGGGGGGATCGACACTGAAGCTTTCTTT.